This T cell receptor (beta chain) was found in a study of blood T cell repertoires in COVID-19. Data came from immunoSEQ multiplex PCR; TCRdb stores just in-frame clones and leaves some out. The profile shows about 370,000 clones, roughly 90% of them singletons. Trimming removed 0 bases at V and 6 bases at J, with 11 bases between. The CDR3 is made up of 14 amino acids. Germline V lookup: CDR1 GTSNPN, CDR2 SVGIG (reference sequence). Individuals aged about 18 to 90 years were recruited from about two dozen US areas. In the 2 weeks before study entry, exposed participants met a COVID-19 case, which was PCR-confirmed or clinician-diagnosed.

The sample was PBMCs or T cells enriched from blood (not recorded which). The V gene is TRBV30, the J gene TRBJ2-2, with D perhaps matching TRBD1 (5 bases). The receptor's source is a woman aged 35 to 49 who had been exposed to COVID-19. CDR3 region: CAWSVLSGPGELFF. The CDR3 coding sequence is TGTGCCTGGAGTGTACTGTCAGGGCCCGGGGAGCTGTTTTTT. The full variable domain, completed using reference TRBV30 and TRBJ2-2, is SQTIHQWPATLVQPVGSPLSLECTVEGTSNPNLYWYRQAAGRGLQLLFYSVGIGQISSEVPQNLSASRPQDRQFILSSKKLLLSDSGFYLCAWSVLSGPGELFFGEGSRLTVL.